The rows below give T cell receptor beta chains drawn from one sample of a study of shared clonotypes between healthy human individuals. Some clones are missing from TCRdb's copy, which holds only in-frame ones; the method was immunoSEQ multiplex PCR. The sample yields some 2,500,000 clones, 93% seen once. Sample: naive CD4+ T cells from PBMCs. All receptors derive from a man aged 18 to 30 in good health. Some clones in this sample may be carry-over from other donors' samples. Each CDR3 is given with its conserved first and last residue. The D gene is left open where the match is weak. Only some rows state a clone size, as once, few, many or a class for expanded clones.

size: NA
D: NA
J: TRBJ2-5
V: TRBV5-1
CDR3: CASSFLTLVGETQYF
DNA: TGCGCCAGCAGCTTCCTAACTCTAGTTGGAGAGACCCAGTACTTC

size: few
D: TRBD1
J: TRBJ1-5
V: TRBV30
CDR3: CASGQQGAGNQPQHF
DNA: TGTGCCTCGGGTCAACAGGGGGCTGGCAATCAGCCCCAGCATTTT

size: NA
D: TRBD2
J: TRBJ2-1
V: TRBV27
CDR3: CASSLLAGSTNEQFF
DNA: TGTGCCAGCAGTCTCCTAGCGGGATCAACCAATGAGCAGTTCTTC

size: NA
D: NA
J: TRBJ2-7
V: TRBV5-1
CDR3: CASSLQRYEQYF
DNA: TGCGCCAGCAGCTTGCAGCGGTACGAGCAGTACTTC

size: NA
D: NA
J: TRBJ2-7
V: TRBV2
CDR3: CASSDDPPVGEQYF
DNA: TGTGCCAGCAGTGACGACCCCCCGGTCGGCGAGCAGTACTTC

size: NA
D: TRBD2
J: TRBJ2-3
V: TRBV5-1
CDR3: CASSEGLAGSADTQYF
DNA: TGCGCCAGCAGCGAAGGACTAGCGGGATCCGCAGATACGCAGTATTTT

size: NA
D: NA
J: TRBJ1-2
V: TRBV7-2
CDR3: CASSFGQPYGYTF
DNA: TGTGCCAGCAGCTTTGGACAGCCCTATGGCTACACCTTC

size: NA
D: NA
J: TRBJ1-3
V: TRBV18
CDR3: CASSRGTSGNTIYF
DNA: TGTGCCAGCTCACGGGGGACTTCTGGAAACACCATATATTTT

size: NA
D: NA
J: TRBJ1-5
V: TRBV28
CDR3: CASSLGGRGQPQHF
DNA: TGTGCCAGCAGTTTAGGGGGGAGGGGGCAGCCCCAGCATTTT

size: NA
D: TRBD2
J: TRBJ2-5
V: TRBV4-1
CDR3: CASSRKLAGLAETQYF
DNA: TGCGCCAGCAGCCGCAAACTAGCGGGATTAGCAGAGACCCAGTACTTC

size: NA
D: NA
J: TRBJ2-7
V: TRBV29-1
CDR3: CSVADVSSSYEQYF
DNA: TGCAGCGTCGCGGACGTTTCTAGCTCCTACGAGCAGTACTTC